Given below is one TCR beta chain in context. This table comes from immunoSEQ multiplex PCR, and its TCRdb copy is limited to in-frame clones, with some not included. The sample lists some 260,000 clones, 70% to 90% occurring once. This specimen comes from a study of blood T cell repertoires in COVID-19. Germline CDR1 is SGHTA and CDR2 is FQGNSA. The CDR3 sequence is 14 residues long. Trimming at V came to 5 bases and at J to 8 bases, leaving 8 bases not matched to a gene. The specimen sequenced was peripheral blood. V usage is TRBV7-2 and J usage is TRBJ1-2; TRBD1 matches at 10 bases. This sequence was found in a young man with active or convalescent COVID-19. The CDR3 loop reads CASSQGDRGKGYTF. The CDR3 coding sequence is TGTGCCAGCAGCCAGGGGGACAGGGGAAAAGGCTACACCTTC.